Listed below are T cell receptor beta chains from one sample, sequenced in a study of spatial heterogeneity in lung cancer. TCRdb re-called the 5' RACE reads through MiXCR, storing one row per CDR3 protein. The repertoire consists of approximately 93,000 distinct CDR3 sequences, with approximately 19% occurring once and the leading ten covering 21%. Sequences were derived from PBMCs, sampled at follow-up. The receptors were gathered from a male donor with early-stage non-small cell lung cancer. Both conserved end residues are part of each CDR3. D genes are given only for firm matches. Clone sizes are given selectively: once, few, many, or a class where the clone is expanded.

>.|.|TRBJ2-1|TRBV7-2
TGTGCCAGCAGCAACCGGGACGGGTACAATGAGCAGTTCTTC
CASSNRDGYNEQFF
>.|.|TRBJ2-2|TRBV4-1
TGCGCCAGCAGCCAAGGTCTCGACAGGCGATACACGAACACCGGGGAGCTGTTTTTT
CASSQGLDRRYTNTGELFF
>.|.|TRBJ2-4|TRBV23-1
TGCGCCAGCAGTCAATCCCCCGTATCCATAGCCAAAAACATTCAGTACTTC
CASSQSPVSIAKNIQYF
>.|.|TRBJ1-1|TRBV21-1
TGTGCCAGCCCGAAAAGTCGCAAGAACACTGAAGCTTTCTTT
CASPKSRKNTEAFF
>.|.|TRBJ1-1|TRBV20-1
TGCAGTGCTCCCCCGGGGACTGAAGCTTTCTTT
CSAPPGTEAFF
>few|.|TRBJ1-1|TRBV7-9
TGTGCCAGCAGCTCACAGGGTTTGAGTACTGAAGCTTTCTTT
CASSSQGLSTEAFF
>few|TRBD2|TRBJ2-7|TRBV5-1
TGCGCCAGCAGCTCTACCCTCGCCCGGGTCCAGGGGCTAGCGGGAGCCCCGGGGGAGCAGTACTTC
CASSSTLARVQGLAGAPGEQYF
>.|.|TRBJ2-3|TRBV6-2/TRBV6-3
TGTGCCAGCGCCCGTGGGACTCTCCTTCGGGGGTATTTT
CASARGTLLRGYF
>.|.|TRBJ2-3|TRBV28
TGTGCCAGCAGTTTGGCAGGGTCGGACTCCAATACGCAGTATTTT
CASSLAGSDSNTQYF
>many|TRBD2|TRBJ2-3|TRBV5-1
TGCGCCAGCAGCGCTCCCGGGACTAGCGGACTCACAGATACGCAGTATTTT
CASSAPGTSGLTDTQYF
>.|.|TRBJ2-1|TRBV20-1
TGCAGTGCTACCCGGACCCTCTCGACGTTAGGGTTTCCGCAGTTCTTC
CSATRTLSTLGFPQFF
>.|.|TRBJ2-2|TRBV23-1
TGCGCCAGCACCTACCCCGCGGAAAACACCGGGGAGCTGTTTTTT
CASTYPAENTGELFF
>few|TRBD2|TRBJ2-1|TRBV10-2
TGCGCCAGCAGTGAGTATCTAGCGGGGCTCTACAATGAGCAGTTCTTC
CASSEYLAGLYNEQFF
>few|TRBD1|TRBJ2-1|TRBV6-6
TGTGCCAGCAAATCCCCCCCCCGGGACAGCGGTTTAAAGGAGCAGTTCTTC
CASKSPPRDSGLKEQFF
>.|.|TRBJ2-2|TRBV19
TGTGCCAGTAGCACTACCACCGGGGAGCTGTTTTTT
CASSTTTGELFF
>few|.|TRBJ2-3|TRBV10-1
TGCGCCAGCAGTGAGGACACCCGCACAGATACGCAGTATTTT
CASSEDTRTDTQYF
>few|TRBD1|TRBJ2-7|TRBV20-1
TGCAGTGTGGACAGGTGGAACGAGCAGTACTTC
CSVDRWNEQYF
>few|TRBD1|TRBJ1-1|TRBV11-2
TGTGCCAGCAGCACTCACCGGACAGGGGTGAGGGTGAACACTGAAGCTTTCTTT
CASSTHRTGVRVNTEAFF
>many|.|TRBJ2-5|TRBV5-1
TGCGCCAGCAGGGACGGCAGCCAAGAGACCCAGTACTTC
CASRDGSQETQYF
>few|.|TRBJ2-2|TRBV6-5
TGTGCCAGCAGTAAGGGGGGATTAGGGGAGCTGTTTTTT
CASSKGGLGELFF
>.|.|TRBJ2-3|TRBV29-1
TGCAGCGCAGGGACAACTAGCACAGATACGCAGTATTTT
CSAGTTSTDTQYF
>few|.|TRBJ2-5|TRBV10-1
TGCACTCCAGATTTTTCCGGGACAATGTACCAAGAGACCCAGTACTTC
CTPDFSGTMYQETQYF
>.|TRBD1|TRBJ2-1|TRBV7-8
TGTGCCAGCAGCTTGGACAGGGGCGATGAGCAGTTCTTC
CASSLDRGDEQFF
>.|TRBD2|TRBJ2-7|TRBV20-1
TGCAGTGCTACGACCGGGGAGGGGACCTCCTACGAGCAGTACTTC
CSATTGEGTSYEQYF
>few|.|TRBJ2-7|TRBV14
TGTGCCAGCAGCCAAAGATACGAGCAGTACTTC
CASSQRYEQYF
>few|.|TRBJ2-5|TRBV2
TGTGCCAGCAGAGCCTCCGGGGTAGAGACCCAGTACTTC
CASRASGVETQYF
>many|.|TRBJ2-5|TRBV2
TGTGCCAGCAGTGAAGGGGCGGGATTGGCGGAGACCCAGTACTTC
CASSEGAGLAETQYF
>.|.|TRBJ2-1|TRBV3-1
TGTGCCAGCAGCCGGGGCCCCATTAATGAGCAGTTCTTC
CASSRGPINEQFF
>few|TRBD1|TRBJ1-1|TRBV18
TGTGCCAGCTCAGAAACAGGGGATGTATGGAACACTGAAGCTTTCTTT
CASSETGDVWNTEAFF